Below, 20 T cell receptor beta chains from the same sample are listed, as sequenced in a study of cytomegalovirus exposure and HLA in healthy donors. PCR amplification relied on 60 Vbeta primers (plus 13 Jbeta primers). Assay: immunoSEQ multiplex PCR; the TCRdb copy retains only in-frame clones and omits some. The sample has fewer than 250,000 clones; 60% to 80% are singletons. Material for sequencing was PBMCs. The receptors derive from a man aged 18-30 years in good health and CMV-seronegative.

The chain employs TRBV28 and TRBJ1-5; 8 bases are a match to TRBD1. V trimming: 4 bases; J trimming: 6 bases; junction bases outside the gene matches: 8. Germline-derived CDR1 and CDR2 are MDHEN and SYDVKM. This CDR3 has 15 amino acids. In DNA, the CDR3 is TGTGCCAGCAGTTCCGGACAGGGAATAGGTCAGCCCCAGCATTTT. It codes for CASSSGQGIGQPQHF.

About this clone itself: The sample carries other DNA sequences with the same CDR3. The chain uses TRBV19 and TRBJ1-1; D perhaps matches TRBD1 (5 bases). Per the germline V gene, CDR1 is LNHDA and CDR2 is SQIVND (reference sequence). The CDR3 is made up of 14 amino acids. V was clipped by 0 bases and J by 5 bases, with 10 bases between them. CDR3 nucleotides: TGTGCCAGTAGTATAGATTATAGGGGTACTGAAGCTTTCTTT. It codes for CASSIDYRGTEAFF.

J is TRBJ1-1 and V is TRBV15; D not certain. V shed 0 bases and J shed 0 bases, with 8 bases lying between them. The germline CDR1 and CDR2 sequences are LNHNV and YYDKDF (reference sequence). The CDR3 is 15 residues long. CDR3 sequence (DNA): TGTGCCACCAGCAGAGATACAGCCATGAACACTGAAGCTTTCTTT. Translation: CATSRDTAMNTEAFF.

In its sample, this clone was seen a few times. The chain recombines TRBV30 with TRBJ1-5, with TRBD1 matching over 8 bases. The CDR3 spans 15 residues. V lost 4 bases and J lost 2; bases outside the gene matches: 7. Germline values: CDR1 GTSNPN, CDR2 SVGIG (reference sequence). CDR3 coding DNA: TGTGCCTGGAAACGACCGGGACAGGGCAATCAGCCCCAGCATTTT. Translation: CAWKRPGQGNQPQHF.

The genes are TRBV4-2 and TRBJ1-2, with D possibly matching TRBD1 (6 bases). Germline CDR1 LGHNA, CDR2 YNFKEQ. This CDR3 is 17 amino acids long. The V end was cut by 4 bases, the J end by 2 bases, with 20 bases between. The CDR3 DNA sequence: TGTGCCAGCAGCCCAAATTCTGACAGGCGATTCAACTATGGCTACACCTTC. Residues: CASSPNSDRRFNYGYTF.

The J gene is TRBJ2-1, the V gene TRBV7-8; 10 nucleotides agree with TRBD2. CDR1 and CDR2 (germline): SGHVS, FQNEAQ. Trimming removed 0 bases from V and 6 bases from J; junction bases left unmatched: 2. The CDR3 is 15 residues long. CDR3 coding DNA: TGTGCCAGCAGCTTAGCGCTAGCGGGAGCCAATGAGCAGTTCTTC. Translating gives CASSLALAGANEQFF.

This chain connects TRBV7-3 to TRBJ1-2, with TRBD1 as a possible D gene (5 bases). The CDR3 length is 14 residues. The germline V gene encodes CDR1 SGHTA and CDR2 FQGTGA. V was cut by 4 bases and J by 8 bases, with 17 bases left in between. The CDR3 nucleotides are TGTGCCAGCAGCTCGTCCGCGGGGGTAGGAGGCTACACCTTC. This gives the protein CASSSSAGVGGYTF.

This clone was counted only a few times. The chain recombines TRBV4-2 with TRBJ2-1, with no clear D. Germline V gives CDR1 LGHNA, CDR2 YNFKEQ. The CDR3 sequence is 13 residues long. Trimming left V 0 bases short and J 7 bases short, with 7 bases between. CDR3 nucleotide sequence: TGTGCCAGCAGCCAAGATTACGGGAATGAGCAGTTCTTC. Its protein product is CASSQDYGNEQFF.

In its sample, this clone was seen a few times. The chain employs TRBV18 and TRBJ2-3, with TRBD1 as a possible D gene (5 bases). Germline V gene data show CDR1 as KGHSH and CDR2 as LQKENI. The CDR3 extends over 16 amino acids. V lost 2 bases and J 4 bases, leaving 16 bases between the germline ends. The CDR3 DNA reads TGTGCCAGCTCACCAATCAGGGCAAACTTACCAGATACGCAGTATTTT. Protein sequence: CASSPIRANLPDTQYF. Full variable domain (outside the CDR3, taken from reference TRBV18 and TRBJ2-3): NAGVMQNPRHLVRRRGQEARLRCSPMKGHSHVYWYRQLPEEGLKFMVYLQKENIIDESGMPKERFSAEFPKEGPSILRIQQVVRGDSAAYFCASSPIRANLPDTQYFGPGTRLTVL.

DNA of the CDR3: TGCAGCGTTGCCCCCCGGGGGGGAAACACTGAAGCTTTCTTT. It codes for CSVAPRGGNTEAFF. This sequence joins TRBV29-1 and TRBJ1-1; tentatively, D is TRBD1 (5 bases). The CDR3 runs to 14 residues. With 4 bases removed from V and 2 bases from J, the gap between germline ends came to 14 bases. The germline gives CDR1 SQVTM, CDR2 ANQGSEA. Full variable domain (remainder filled in from reference TRBV29-1 and TRBJ1-1): SAVISQKPSRDICQRGTSLTIQCQVDSQVTMMFWYRQQPGQSLTLIATANQGSEATYESGFVIDKFPISRPNLTFSTLTVSNMSPEDSSIYLCSVAPRGGNTEAFFGQGTRLTVV.

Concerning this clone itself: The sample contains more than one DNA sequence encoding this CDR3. The CDR3 here is CASSLGGGNTEAFF. As DNA, the CDR3 is TGTGCCAGCAGCTTAGGGGGAGGGAACACTGAAGCTTTCTTT. J is TRBJ1-1 and V is TRBV7-3; possibly TRBD1 for D (5 bases). This CDR3 spans 14 amino acids. Trimming shortened V by 2 bases and J by 1 base, and 8 bases separated the two germline ends. Germline lookup yields CDR1 SGHTA and CDR2 FQGTGA.

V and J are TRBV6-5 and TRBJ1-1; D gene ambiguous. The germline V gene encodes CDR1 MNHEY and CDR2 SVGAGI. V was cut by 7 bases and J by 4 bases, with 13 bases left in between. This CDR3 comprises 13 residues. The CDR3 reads CASNRGSGTEAFF. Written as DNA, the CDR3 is TGTGCCAGCAACCGGGGAAGCGGCACTGAAGCTTTCTTT.

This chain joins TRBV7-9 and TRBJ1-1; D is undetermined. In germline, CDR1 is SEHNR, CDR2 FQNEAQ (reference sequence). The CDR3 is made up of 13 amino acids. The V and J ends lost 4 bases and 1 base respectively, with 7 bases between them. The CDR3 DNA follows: TGTGCCAGCAGCTCCCAGTCGAACACTGAAGCTTTCTTT. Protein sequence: CASSSQSNTEAFF.

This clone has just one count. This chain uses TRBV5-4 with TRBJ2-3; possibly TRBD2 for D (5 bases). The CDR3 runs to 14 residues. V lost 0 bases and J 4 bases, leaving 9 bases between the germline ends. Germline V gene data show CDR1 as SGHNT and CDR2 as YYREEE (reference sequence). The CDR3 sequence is CASSLAGWPDTQYF. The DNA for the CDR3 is TGTGCCAGCAGCTTGGCGGGGTGGCCAGATACGCAGTATTTT.

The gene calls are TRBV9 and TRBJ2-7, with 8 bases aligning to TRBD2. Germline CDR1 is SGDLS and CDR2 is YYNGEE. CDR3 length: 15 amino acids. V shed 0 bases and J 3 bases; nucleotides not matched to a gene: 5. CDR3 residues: CASSVGSGDFYEQYF. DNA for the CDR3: TGTGCCAGCAGCGTAGGTAGCGGGGATTTCTACGAGCAGTACTTC. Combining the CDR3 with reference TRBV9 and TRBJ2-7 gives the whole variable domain DSGVTQTPKHLITATGQRVTLRCSPRSGDLSVYWYQQSLDQGLQFLIQYYNGEERAKGNILERFSAQQFPDLHSELNLSSLELGDSALYFCASSVGSGDFYEQYFGPGTRLTVT.

CDR3 nucleotides: TGTGCCAGCAGCTTGGGAGGACAGGTAGTTTCCTACGAGCAGTACTTC. The encoded protein is CASSLGGQVVSYEQYF. The V and J genes are TRBV5-4 and TRBJ2-7; 7 positions agree with TRBD1. The V gene's germline CDR1 is SGHNT and CDR2 YYREEE (reference sequence). The CDR3 runs to 16 residues. With V trimmed by 0 bases and J by 1 base, 7 bases remained unmatched.

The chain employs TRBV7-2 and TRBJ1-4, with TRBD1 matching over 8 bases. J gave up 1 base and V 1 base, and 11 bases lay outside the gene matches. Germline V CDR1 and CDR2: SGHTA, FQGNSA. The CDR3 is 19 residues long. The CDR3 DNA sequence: TGTGCCAGCAGCTTAGGGGTCGGCAGGGGGCTGGGAACTAATGAAAAACTGTTTTTT. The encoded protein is CASSLGVGRGLGTNEKLFF.

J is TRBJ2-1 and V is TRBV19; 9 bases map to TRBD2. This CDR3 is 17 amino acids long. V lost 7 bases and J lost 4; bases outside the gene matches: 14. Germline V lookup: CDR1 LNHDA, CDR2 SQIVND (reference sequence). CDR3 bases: TGTGCCAGTACCCCGGGGTCTAGCGGGGAACTTTACAATGAGCAGTTCTTC. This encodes CASTPGSSGELYNEQFF.

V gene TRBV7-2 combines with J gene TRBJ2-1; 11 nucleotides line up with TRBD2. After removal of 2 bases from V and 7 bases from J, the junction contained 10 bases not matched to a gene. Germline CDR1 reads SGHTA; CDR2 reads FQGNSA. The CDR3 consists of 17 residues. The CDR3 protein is CASSLLLAGALGNEQFF. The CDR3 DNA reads TGTGCCAGCAGCTTACTACTAGCGGGAGCTCTGGGGAATGAGCAGTTCTTC.

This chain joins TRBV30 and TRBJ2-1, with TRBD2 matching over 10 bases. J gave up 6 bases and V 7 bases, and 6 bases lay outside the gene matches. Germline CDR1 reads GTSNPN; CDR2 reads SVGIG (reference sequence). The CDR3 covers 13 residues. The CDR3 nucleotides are TGTGCCTTCCCGGTAGCGGGAGGCAATGAGCAGTTCTTC. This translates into CAFPVAGGNEQFF.